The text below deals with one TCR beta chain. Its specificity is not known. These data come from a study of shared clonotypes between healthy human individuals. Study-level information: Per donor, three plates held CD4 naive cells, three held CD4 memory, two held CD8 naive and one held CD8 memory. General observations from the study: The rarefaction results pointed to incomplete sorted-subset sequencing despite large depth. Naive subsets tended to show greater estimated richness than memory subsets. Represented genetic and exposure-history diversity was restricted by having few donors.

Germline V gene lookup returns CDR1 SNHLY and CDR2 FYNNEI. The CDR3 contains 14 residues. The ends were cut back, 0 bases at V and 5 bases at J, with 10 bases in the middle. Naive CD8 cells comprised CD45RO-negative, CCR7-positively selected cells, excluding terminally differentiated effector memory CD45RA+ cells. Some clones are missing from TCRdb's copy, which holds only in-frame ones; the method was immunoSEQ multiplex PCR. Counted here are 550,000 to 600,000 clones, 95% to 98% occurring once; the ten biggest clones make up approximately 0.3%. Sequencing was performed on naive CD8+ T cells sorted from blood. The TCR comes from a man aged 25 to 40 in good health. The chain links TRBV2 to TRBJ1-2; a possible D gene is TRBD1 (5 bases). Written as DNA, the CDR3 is TGTGCCAGCAGTGAAGCGGAGGGGAGGTATGGCTACACCTTC. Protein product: CASSEAEGRYGYTF.